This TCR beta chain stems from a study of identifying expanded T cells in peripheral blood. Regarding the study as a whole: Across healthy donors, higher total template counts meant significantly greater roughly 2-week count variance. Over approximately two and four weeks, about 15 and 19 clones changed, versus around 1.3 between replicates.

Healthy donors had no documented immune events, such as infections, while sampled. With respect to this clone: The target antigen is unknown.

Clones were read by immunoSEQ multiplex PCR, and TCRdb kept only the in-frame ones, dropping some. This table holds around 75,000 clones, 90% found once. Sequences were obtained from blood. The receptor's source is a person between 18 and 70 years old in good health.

CDR3 DNA sequence: TGTGCCAGCAGTGAACCCCGCTTTTTGAACACTGAAGCTTTCTTT. It is translated as CASSEPRFLNTEAFF. This sequence joins TRBV6-1 and TRBJ1-1; D not resolved. Trimming removed 2 bases at V and 0 bases at J, with 10 bases between. The germline V gene has CDR1 MNHNS and CDR2 SASEGT. The length of the CDR3 is 15 residues.